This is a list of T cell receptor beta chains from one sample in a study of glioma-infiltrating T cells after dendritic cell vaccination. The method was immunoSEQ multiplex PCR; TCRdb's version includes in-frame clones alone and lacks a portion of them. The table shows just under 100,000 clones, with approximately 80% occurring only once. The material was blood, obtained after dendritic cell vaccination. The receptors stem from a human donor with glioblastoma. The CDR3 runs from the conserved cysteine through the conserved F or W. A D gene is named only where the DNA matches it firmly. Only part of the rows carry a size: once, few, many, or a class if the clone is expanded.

CDR3 DNA: TGTGCCAGCAGCTTAACTAGCGCGTCGTTGGAGCAGTACTTC; CDR3 protein: CASSLTSASLEQYF; V gene: TRBV7-6; J gene: TRBJ2-7; D gene: TRBD2; clone size: NA
CDR3 DNA: TGTGCCAGCAGTGATGCGGCAGGGCTGTCGTGGATCACTGAAGCTTTCTTT; CDR3 protein: CASSDAAGLSWITEAFF; V gene: TRBV2; J gene: TRBJ1-1; D gene: NA; clone size: NA
CDR3 DNA: TGTGCCAGCAGCGTCCATAGCGGGGGGGCTAATCGTTACGAGCAGTACTTC; CDR3 protein: CASSVHSGGANRYEQYF; V gene: TRBV9; J gene: TRBJ2-7; D gene: TRBD2; clone size: NA
CDR3 DNA: TGTGCCAGTAGTATTTTCCTAGGGGGATCGGACCGTTTT; CDR3 protein: CASSIFLGGSDRF; V gene: TRBV19; J gene: TRBJ1-1; D gene: NA; clone size: NA
CDR3 DNA: TGTGCCAGCAGTTACAGCGGGAGGGTCTCCTACGAGCAGTACTTC; CDR3 protein: CASSYSGRVSYEQYF; V gene: TRBV6-6; J gene: TRBJ2-7; D gene: TRBD2; clone size: NA
CDR3 DNA: TGTGCCAGCAGCTTAGAACTAGCGGGAGTCGAGCAGTACTTC; CDR3 protein: CASSLELAGVEQYF; V gene: TRBV11-2; J gene: TRBJ2-7; D gene: TRBD2; clone size: NA
CDR3 DNA: TGTGCCAGCACAGGGAGGATTTGCAATCAGCCCCAGCATTTT; CDR3 protein: CASTGRICNQPQHF; V gene: TRBV21-1; J gene: TRBJ1-5; D gene: NA; clone size: NA
CDR3 DNA: TGTGCCAGCAATCAGGGTTCCCAGTATTTT; CDR3 protein: CASNQGSQYF; V gene: TRBV6-1; J gene: TRBJ2-3; D gene: NA; clone size: NA
CDR3 DNA: TGTGCCTGGAGTTCTACAGGGCATAATGAGCAGTTCTTC; CDR3 protein: CAWSSTGHNEQFF; V gene: TRBV30; J gene: TRBJ2-1; D gene: NA; clone size: once
CDR3 DNA: TGCGCCAGCAGCTTGTATCCCCGGGACAGGGGGTATAGCAATCAGCCCCAGCATTTT; CDR3 protein: CASSLYPRDRGYSNQPQHF; V gene: TRBV5-1; J gene: TRBJ1-5; D gene: TRBD1; clone size: NA
CDR3 DNA: TGTGCCAGCAGCAGGGACAGGGACCTTCGAGCAGATACGCAGTATTTT; CDR3 protein: CASSRDRDLRADTQYF; V gene: TRBV2; J gene: TRBJ2-3; D gene: TRBD1; clone size: NA
CDR3 DNA: TGTGCCAGCAGCTGGGGCGTCACCACAGATACGCAGTATTTT; CDR3 protein: CASSWGVTTDTQYF; V gene: TRBV2; J gene: TRBJ2-3; D gene: NA; clone size: NA
CDR3 DNA: TGTGCCAGCTCACTCGAGGCTGTAACATTGTGGGGACAGGGAGTCGGCTACACCTTC; CDR3 protein: CASSLEAVTLWGQGVGYTF; V gene: TRBV18; J gene: TRBJ1-2; D gene: TRBD1; clone size: NA
CDR3 DNA: TGTGCCAGCAGTGAAGCCTTAGCGGGCGAGCAGTTCTTC; CDR3 protein: CASSEALAGEQFF; V gene: TRBV2; J gene: TRBJ2-1; D gene: TRBD2; clone size: once
CDR3 DNA: TGTGCCAGTAGTTCACCCGGCAGGGAGAACACTGAAGCTTTCTTT; CDR3 protein: CASSSPGRENTEAFF; V gene: TRBV19; J gene: TRBJ1-1; D gene: NA; clone size: NA
CDR3 DNA: TGCGCCAGCAGACAGAGGACAGGGGGCAATCAGCCCCAGCATTTT; CDR3 protein: CASRQRTGGNQPQHF; V gene: TRBV4-1; J gene: TRBJ1-5; D gene: TRBD1; clone size: NA
CDR3 DNA: TGTGCCAGCAGCGCGACTAGCGGGGGTTCGGGCGAGCAGTACTTC; CDR3 protein: CASSATSGGSGEQYF; V gene: TRBV11-2; J gene: TRBJ2-7; D gene: TRBD2; clone size: NA
CDR3 DNA: TGCGCCAGCAGTCAATCCGCGGGGCAGTTCTATGGCTACACCTTC; CDR3 protein: CASSQSAGQFYGYTF; V gene: TRBV23-1; J gene: TRBJ1-2; D gene: NA; clone size: NA
CDR3 DNA: TGTGCCAGTAGTCCCCGGACAGGGGCGCGGTGGTACACCGGGGAGCTGTTTTTT; CDR3 protein: CASSPRTGARWYTGELFF; V gene: TRBV19; J gene: TRBJ2-2; D gene: TRBD1; clone size: NA
CDR3 DNA: TGCGCCAGCAGCTTCCTACCCTCAGGACAGGGGTACGAGCAGTACTTC; CDR3 protein: CASSFLPSGQGYEQYF; V gene: TRBV5-1; J gene: TRBJ2-7; D gene: TRBD1; clone size: few
CDR3 DNA: TGTGCCAGCAGTTACGGGCAGATTAACTATGGCTACACCTTC; CDR3 protein: CASSYGQINYGYTF; V gene: TRBV6-6; J gene: TRBJ1-2; D gene: NA; clone size: NA
CDR3 DNA: TGCGCCAGCAACCGGGGGTCTAGCGGGGCAGGCTCCTACAATGAGCAGTTCTTC; CDR3 protein: CASNRGSSGAGSYNEQFF; V gene: TRBV5-1; J gene: TRBJ2-1; D gene: TRBD2; clone size: NA
CDR3 DNA: TGTGCCAGCAGCCAGGGACCTGTGACAGGGGGCTACCACGAGCAGTACTTC; CDR3 protein: CASSQGPVTGGYHEQYF; V gene: TRBV4-2; J gene: TRBJ2-7; D gene: TRBD1; clone size: NA
CDR3 DNA: TGTGCCAGCAGCTTGGCTGTGGGGGGTTCCAAAAACATTCAGTACTTC; CDR3 protein: CASSLAVGGSKNIQYF; V gene: TRBV7-6; J gene: TRBJ2-4; D gene: NA; clone size: NA
CDR3 DNA: TGTGCCAGCAGTTCCACTAGCGGGGGCTACGAGCAGTACTTC; CDR3 protein: CASSSTSGGYEQYF; V gene: TRBV7-9; J gene: TRBJ2-7; D gene: TRBD2; clone size: few
CDR3 DNA: TGTGCCAGCAGCGAATACAGGGGGTCGGGCACCGGGGAGCTGTTTTTT; CDR3 protein: CASSEYRGSGTGELFF; V gene: TRBV2; J gene: TRBJ2-2; D gene: TRBD1; clone size: NA
CDR3 DNA: TGTGCCAGCAGTACCACCCACAGGGGTCCCTACGAGCAGTACTTC; CDR3 protein: CASSTTHRGPYEQYF; V gene: TRBV28; J gene: TRBJ2-7; D gene: TRBD1; clone size: NA
CDR3 DNA: TGTGCCAGCAGCCCAGACTCTGGGGCCAACGTCCTGACTTTC; CDR3 protein: CASSPDSGANVLTF; V gene: TRBV6-1; J gene: TRBJ2-6; D gene: NA; clone size: NA
CDR3 DNA: TGTGCCAGCAGTTACGCAGACAGGTGGCCTGAAGCTTTCTTT; CDR3 protein: CASSYADRWPEAFF; V gene: TRBV27; J gene: TRBJ1-1; D gene: NA; clone size: NA